This T cell receptor beta chain was obtained from a study of blood T cell repertoires in COVID-19. V lost 4 bases and J lost 5, with 18 bases in between. The CDR3 is 16 residues long. Germline CDR1 is SEHNR and CDR2 is FQNEAQ (reference sequence). In the original workflow: Estimation of nucleated cell counts relied on the amplification of reference gene primers. Repertoires were generated with immunoSEQ multiplex PCR, while TCRdb's copy carries only in-frame clones and drops some. That table furnishes V, J and clone size, whereas the DNA furnished D and trimming. The sample consists of 250,000 to 350,000 clones, 85% of them appearing once. This clone was observed a handful of times.

The receptor's source is a woman in her forties or fifties who had recovered from COVID-19. The source material was PBMCs or T cells enriched from blood (not recorded which). The chain joins TRBV7-9 to TRBJ1-5, with D tentatively TRBD1 (5 bases). The DNA of the CDR3 is TGTGCCAGCAGCTCGACCCTTGGTGGGGGGTATCAGCCCCAGCATTTT. Translating gives CASSSTLGGGYQPQHF. Combining the CDR3 with reference TRBV7-9 and TRBJ1-5 gives the whole variable domain DTGVSQNPRHKITKRGQNVTFRCDPISEHNRLYWYRQTLGQGPEFLTYFQNEAQLEKSRLLSDRFSAERPKGSFSTLEIQRTEQGDSAMYLCASSSTLGGGYQPQHFGDGTRLSIL.